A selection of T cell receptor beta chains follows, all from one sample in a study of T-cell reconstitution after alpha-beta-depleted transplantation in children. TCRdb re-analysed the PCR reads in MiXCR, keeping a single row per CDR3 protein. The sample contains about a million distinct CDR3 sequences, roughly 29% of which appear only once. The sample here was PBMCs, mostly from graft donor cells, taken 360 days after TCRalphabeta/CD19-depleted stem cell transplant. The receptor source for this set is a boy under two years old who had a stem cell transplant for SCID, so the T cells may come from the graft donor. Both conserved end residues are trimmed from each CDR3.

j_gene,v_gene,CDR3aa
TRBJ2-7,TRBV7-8,ASSWGPERAYEQY
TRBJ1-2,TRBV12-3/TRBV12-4,ASSSWANGGGYT
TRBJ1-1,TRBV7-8,ASSVDRGMNTEAF
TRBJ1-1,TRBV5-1,ASSPDGASNTEAF
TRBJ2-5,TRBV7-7,ASSIGQGALVARETQY
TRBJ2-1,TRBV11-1,ASSLGNMDGQQF
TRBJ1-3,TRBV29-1,SVERFSGSGNTIY
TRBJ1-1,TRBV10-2,ASSESGDRGRRAEAF
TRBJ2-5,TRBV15,ATSRGWWGETQY
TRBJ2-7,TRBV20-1,SARQGVYEQY
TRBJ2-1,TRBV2,ASSFKWDEQF
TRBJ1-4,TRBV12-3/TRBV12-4,ASSFRPPATNEKLF
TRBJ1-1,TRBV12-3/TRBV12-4,ASSFLGHLNTEAF
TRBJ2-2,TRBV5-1,ASSPGTVDTGELF
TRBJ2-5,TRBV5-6,ASSGRGKGRWETQY
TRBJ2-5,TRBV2,ASSALGTGKETQY
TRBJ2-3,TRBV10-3,AIRHSGGSTDTQY
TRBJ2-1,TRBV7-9,ASSPGTAAYNEQF
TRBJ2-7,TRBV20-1,SATQEHEQY
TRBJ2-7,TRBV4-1,ASSQPGVGSFYEQY
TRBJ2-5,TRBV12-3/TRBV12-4,ASSLVPSGEETQY
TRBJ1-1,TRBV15,ATSREGMGVNTEAF
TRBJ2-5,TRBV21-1,ASPSDRTSGQETQY
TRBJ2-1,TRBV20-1,SASITRSSYNEQF
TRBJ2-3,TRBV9,ASSVRGSLTDTQY
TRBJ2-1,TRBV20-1,SATDRWGVSSYNEQF
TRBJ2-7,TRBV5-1,ASSQGPFYEQY
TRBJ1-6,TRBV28,ASSPRGGLSPLH
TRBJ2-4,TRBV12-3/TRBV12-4,ASSLSRGGKNIQY
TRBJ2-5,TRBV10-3,AISDQFQETQY
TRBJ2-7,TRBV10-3,AISEQGTYEQY
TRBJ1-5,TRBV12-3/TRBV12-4,ASSLGTLNSNQPQH
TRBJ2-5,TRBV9,ASSVDTSKGETQY
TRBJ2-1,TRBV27,ASIIQGGTYNEQF
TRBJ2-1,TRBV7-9,ASSPTPGARDQF
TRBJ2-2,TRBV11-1,ASSRLARGLTGELF
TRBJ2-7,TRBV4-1,ASSPGLAGLGEQY
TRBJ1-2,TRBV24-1,ATSAQGNYGYT
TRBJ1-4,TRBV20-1,SALRPGMEANEKLF
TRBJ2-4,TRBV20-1,SVRGLLAKNIQY
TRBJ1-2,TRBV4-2,ASSQDLSGGNYGYT
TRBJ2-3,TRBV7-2,ASSFSGTRNTDTQY
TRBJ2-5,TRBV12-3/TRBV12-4,ASSFAGGEETQY
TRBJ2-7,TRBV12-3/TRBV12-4,ASSFGTGGEQY
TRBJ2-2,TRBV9,ASSVGINTGELF
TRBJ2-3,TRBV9,ASSVVSLFTDTQY
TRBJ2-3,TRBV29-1,FQTAPKGHTDTQY
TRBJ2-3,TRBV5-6,ASSLGQGILSLSTQY
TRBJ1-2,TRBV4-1,ASSARTGFNYGYT
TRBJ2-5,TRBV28,ASSFTGGGVYQETQY
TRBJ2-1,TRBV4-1,ASSQDAGASSYNEQF